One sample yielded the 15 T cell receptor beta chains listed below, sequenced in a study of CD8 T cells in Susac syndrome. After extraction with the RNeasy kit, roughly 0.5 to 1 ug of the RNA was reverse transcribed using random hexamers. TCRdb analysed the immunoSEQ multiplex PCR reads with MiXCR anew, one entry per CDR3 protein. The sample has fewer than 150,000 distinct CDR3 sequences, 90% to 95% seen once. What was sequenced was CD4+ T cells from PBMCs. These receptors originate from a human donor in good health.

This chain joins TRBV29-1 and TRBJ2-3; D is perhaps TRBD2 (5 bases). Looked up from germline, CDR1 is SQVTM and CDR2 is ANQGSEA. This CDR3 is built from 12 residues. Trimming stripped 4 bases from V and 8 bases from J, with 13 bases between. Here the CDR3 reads CSVGPHRGTQYF. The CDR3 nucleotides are TGCAGCGTTGGTCCCCATCGGGGTACGCAGTATTTT.

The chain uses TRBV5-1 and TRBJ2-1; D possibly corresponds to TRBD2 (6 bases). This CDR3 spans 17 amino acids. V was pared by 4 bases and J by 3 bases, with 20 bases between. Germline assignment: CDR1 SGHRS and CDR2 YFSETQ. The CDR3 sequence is CASSTDGGTLLYNEQFF. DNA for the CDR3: TGCGCCAGCAGCACGGACGGCGGGACGCTTCTCTACAATGAGCAGTTCTTC.

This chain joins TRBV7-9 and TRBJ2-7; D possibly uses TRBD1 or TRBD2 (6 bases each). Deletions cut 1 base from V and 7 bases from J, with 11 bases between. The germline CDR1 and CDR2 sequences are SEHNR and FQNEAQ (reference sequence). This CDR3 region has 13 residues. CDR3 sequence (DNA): TGTGCCAGCAGCTTAGGTGGGGGGCAGGAGCAGTACTTC. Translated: CASSLGGGQEQYF. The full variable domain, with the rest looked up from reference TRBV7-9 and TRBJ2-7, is DTGVSQNPRHKITKRGQNVTFRCDPISEHNRLYWYRQTLGQGPEFLTYFQNEAQLEKSRLLSDRFSAERPKGSFSTLEIQRTEQGDSAMYLCASSLGGGQEQYFGPGTRLTVT.

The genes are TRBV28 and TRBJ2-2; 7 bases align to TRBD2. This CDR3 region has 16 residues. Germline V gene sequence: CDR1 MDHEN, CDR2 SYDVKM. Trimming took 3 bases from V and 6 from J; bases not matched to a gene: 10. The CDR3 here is CASSFPLAYVPGELFF. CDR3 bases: TGTGCCAGCAGTTTCCCACTAGCGTACGTCCCCGGGGAGCTGTTTTTT.

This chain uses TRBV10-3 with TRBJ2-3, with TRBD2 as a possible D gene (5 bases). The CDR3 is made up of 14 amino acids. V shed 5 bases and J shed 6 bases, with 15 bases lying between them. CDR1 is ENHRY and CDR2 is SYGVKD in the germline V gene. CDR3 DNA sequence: TGTGCCATCAGTCCTGGGAAGGGCGGGGATACGCAGTATTTT. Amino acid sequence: CAISPGKGGDTQYF.

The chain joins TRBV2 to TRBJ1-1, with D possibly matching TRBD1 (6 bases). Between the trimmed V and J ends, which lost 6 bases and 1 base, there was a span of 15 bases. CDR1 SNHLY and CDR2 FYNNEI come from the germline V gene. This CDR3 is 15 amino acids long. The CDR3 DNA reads TGTGCCAGCAGGTCCTCGGGACATACGAACACTGAAGCTTTCTTT. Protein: CASRSSGHTNTEAFF.

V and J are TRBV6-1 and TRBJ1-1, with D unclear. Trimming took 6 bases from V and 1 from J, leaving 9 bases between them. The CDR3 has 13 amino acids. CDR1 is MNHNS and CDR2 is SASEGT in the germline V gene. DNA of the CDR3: TGTGCCAGCAGCCCCGACGGGAACACTGAAGCTTTCTTT. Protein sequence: CASSPDGNTEAFF.

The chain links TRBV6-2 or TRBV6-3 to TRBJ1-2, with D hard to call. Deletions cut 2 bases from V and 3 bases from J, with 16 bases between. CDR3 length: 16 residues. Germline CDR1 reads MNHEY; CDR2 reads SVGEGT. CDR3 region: CASSYLAGKGYYGYTF. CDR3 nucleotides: TGTGCCAGCAGTTACCTAGCGGGCAAAGGATACTATGGCTACACCTTC.

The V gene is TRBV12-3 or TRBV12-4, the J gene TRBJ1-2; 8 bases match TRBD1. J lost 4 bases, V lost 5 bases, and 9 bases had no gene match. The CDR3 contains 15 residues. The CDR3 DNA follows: TGTGCCAGCAGTAGAGGACAGGGAGCAGGCTATGGCTACACCTTC. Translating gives CASSRGQGAGYGYTF.

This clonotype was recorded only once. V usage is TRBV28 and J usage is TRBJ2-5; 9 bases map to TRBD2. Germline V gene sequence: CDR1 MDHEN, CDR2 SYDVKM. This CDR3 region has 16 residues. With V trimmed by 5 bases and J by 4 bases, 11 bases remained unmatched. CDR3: CASSGLVAGDLETQYF. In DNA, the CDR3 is TGTGCCAGCAGTGGGTTGGTAGCGGGAGATCTAGAGACCCAGTACTTC.

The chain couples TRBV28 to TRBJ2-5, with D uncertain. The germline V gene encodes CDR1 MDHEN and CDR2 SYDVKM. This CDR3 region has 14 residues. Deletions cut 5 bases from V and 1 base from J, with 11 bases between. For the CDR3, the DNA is TGTGCCAGCAGTCGCCCCCGACCCCAAGAGACCCAGTACTTC. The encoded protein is CASSRPRPQETQYF.

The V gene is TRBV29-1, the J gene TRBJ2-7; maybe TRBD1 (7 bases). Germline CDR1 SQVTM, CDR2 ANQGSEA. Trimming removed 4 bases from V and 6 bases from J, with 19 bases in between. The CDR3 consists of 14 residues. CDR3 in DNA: TGCAGCGTTGCACTCAGGGGGGCGAAGTTCGAGCAGTACTTC. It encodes CSVALRGAKFEQYF.

The CDR3 DNA reads TGTGCCAGCAGCTTATTTGCGGGAGGGCCCCATGAGCAGTTCTTC. This gives the protein CASSLFAGGPHEQFF. This sequence joins TRBV7-9 and TRBJ2-1; 9 bases map to TRBD2. V dropped 2 bases and J dropped 8; count of bases not matched to a gene: 7. This CDR3 is 15 amino acids long. Germline CDR1 SEHNR, CDR2 FQNEAQ (reference sequence). Full variable domain (missing parts from reference TRBV7-9 and TRBJ2-1): DTGVSQNPRHKITKRGQNVTFRCDPISEHNRLYWYRQTLGQGPEFLTYFQNEAQLEKSRLLSDRFSAERPKGSFSTLEIQRTEQGDSAMYLCASSLFAGGPHEQFFGPGTRLTVL.

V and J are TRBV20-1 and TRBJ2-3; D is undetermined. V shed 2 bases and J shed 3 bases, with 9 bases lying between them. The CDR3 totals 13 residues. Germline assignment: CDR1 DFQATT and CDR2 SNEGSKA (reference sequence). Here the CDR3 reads CSARSLDTDTQYF. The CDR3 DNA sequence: TGCAGTGCTAGAAGCTTAGATACAGATACGCAGTATTTT.

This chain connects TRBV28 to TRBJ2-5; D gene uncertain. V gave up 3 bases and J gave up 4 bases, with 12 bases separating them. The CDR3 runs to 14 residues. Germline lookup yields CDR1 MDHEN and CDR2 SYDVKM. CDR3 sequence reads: CASSLVGMGETQYF. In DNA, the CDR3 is TGTGCCAGCAGTTTGGTAGGGATGGGAGAGACCCAGTACTTC.